One sample yielded the 22 T cell receptor beta chains listed below, sequenced in a study of CD8+ T cells in alopecia areata (dated by TCRdb to the late 2010s). According to the study, the label for this sample's time point signals: baseline before oral tofacitinib. Libraries were built with the immunoSEQ multiplex PCR assay. To provide template for TCR sequencing, every sample had RNA extracted and reverse transcribed into cDNA. TCRdb retrieved this table from immuneACCESS and kept in-frame rearrangements only. Not all clones are present; in checked studies, unresolved V genes account for under half, and no reason is known for the remainder. The sample table shows fewer than 200,000 clones, and approximately 70% are seen once. 9.5% to 12% of the sample goes to the ten largest clones. This specimen consisted of CD8+ T cells sorted from blood, obtained at week 0. These receptors were taken from a human donor with alopecia areata.

The chain couples TRBV2 to TRBJ2-2, with D unresolved. The CDR3 has 14 residues. The V end was cut by 6 bases, the J end by 4 bases, with 12 bases between. Germline lookup yields CDR1 SNHLY and CDR2 FYNNEI. The CDR3 DNA sequence: TGTGCCAGCAGAGTGAGTCGCAGCACCGGGGAGCTGTTTTTT. Encoded protein: CASRVSRSTGELFF.

The gene calls are TRBV25-1 and TRBJ1-1, with 7 bases identical to TRBD1. The CDR3 extends over 15 amino acids. Per the germline V gene, CDR1 is MGHDK and CDR2 is SYGVNS. Trimming took 2 bases from V and 0 from J; bases not matched to a gene: 3. The CDR3 DNA is TGTGCCAGCAGTGAACGACAGGGAATGAACACTGAAGCTTTCTTT. This translates into CASSERQGMNTEAFF. The complete variable domain, with remaining parts taken from reference TRBV25-1 and TRBJ1-1, reads EADIYQTPRYLVIGTGKKITLECSQTMGHDKMYWYQQDPGMELHLIHYSYGVNSTEKGDLSSESTVSRIRTEHFPLTLESARPSHTSQYLCASSERQGMNTEAFFGQGTRLTVV.

In nucleotides, the CDR3 is TGTGCCAGCAGCCCGGACTTCTCTAGCACAGATACGCAGTATTTT. Amino acids: CASSPDFSSTDTQYF. The chain couples TRBV5-4 to TRBJ2-3, with D perhaps TRBD2 (5 bases). V lost 4 bases and J 0 bases, leaving 12 bases between the germline ends. Germline V gives CDR1 SGHNT, CDR2 YYREEE (reference sequence). The CDR3 is 15 amino acids.

This chain joins TRBV29-1 and TRBJ2-2, with D possibly matching TRBD1 (5 bases). This CDR3 comprises 16 residues. With 0 bases removed from V and 6 bases from J, the gap between germline ends came to 17 bases. From germline, CDR1 is SQVTM and CDR2 ANQGSEA. The CDR3 DNA reads as TGCAGCGTTGAAGATCAGGGTATTAGGTTCCCCGGGGAGCTGTTTTTT. Residues: CSVEDQGIRFPGELFF.

The V and J genes are TRBV7-9 and TRBJ2-3; D tentatively reads TRBD1 or TRBD2 (7 bases each). The germline V gene has CDR1 SEHNR and CDR2 FQNEAQ (reference sequence). This CDR3 comprises 15 residues. Trimming shortened V by 4 bases and J by 3 bases, and 14 bases separated the two germline ends. Here the CDR3 DNA reads TGTGCCAGCAGCTCGGGGGGACAGCCTACAGATACGCAGTATTTT. Amino acid sequence: CASSSGGQPTDTQYF.

The CDR3 is CASSQDVGDRVYEQYF. As DNA, the CDR3 is TGTGCCAGCAGCCAAGACGTTGGGGACAGGGTCTACGAGCAGTACTTC. V gene TRBV14 combines with J gene TRBJ2-7; TRBD1 aligns across 9 bases. This CDR3 is built from 16 residues. Germline trimming cut 0 bases from V and 3 bases from J; bases unmatched to any gene: 6. Germline CDR1 SGHDN, CDR2 FVKESK.

This clone is a singleton in its sample. The chain employs TRBV5-1 and TRBJ2-1; tentatively, D is TRBD1 (5 bases). The CDR3 covers 14 residues. V dropped 4 bases and J dropped 3 bases, with 11 bases sitting between them. From germline, CDR1 is SGHRS and CDR2 YFSETQ. In nucleotides, the CDR3 is TGCGCCAGCAGCGCCCCGCAGGGCTACAATGAGCAGTTCTTC. Translation gives CASSAPQGYNEQFF.

The V gene is TRBV4-1, the J gene TRBJ1-1, with D unresolved. Germline assignment: CDR1 MGHRA and CDR2 YSYEKL. V shed 6 bases and J shed 7 bases, with 9 bases lying between them. CDR3 length: 11 amino acids. The CDR3 bases are TGCGCCAGCAGGTTTGGGAGTGAAGCTTTCTTT. Translating it yields CASRFGSEAFF.

V gene TRBV29-1 combines with J gene TRBJ2-3, with D perhaps TRBD1 or TRBD2 (5 bases each). V lost 0 bases and J 2 bases, leaving 15 bases between the germline ends. Germline loops: CDR1 SQVTM, CDR2 ANQGSEA. The CDR3 is made up of 16 amino acids. The CDR3 protein is CSVEDSQWGITDTQYF. Here the CDR3 DNA reads TGCAGCGTTGAAGATTCCCAGTGGGGGATCACAGATACGCAGTATTTT.

CDR3 sequence: CATSRRDRISLMNTEAFF. CDR3 nucleotide sequence: TGTGCCACCAGCAGGCGGGACAGGATAAGCCTTATGAACACTGAAGCTTTCTTT. V gene TRBV15 combines with J gene TRBJ1-1, with 8 nucleotides matching TRBD1. CDR3 length: 18 residues. Per the germline V gene, CDR1 is LNHNV and CDR2 is YYDKDF (reference sequence). After removal of 3 bases from V and 0 bases from J, the junction contained 12 bases not matched to a gene.

V is TRBV6-5 and J is TRBJ2-7; no reliable D call. V was clipped by 6 bases and J by 3 bases, with 9 bases between them. Germline CDR1 is MNHEY and CDR2 is SVGAGI. The CDR3 sequence is 12 residues long. CDR3 region: CASSRSDYEQYF. CDR3 DNA sequence: TGTGCCAGCAGCAGAAGCGACTACGAGCAGTACTTC.

The gene calls are TRBV30 and TRBJ1-5, with D unresolved. Germline CDR1 and CDR2: GTSNPN and SVGIG (reference sequence). This CDR3 has 15 amino acids. The V and J ends lost 2 bases and 7 bases respectively, with 18 bases between them. The CDR3 region is CAWSSYNSVLQPQHF. CDR3 in DNA: TGTGCCTGGAGTTCGTACAATTCGGTATTGCAGCCCCAGCATTTT.

This clone occurred a few times. The chain employs TRBV29-1 and TRBJ2-2; possible D gene TRBD2, 5 bases. The CDR3 runs to 12 residues. Trimming took off 4 bases at V and 3 bases at J, with 6 bases between the two ends. Germline V gene lookup returns CDR1 SQVTM and CDR2 ANQGSEA. CDR3 loop: CSVVRDTGELFF. The CDR3 DNA reads as TGCAGCGTTGTGAGGGACACCGGGGAGCTGTTTTTT.

The count of this clone is one. The chain has TRBV10-3 and TRBJ1-1; D not certain. The V end was cut by 2 bases, the J end by 3 bases, with 7 bases between. This CDR3 has 13 amino acids. CDR1 and CDR2 from the germline V gene are ENHRY and SYGVKD. The CDR3 coding sequence is TGTGCCATCAGTGAGCTCAGGTACACTGAAGCTTTCTTT. Its protein is CAISELRYTEAFF.

V and J are TRBV4-1 and TRBJ2-3; D gene unclear. Trimming shortened V by 0 bases and J by 10 bases, and 11 bases separated the two germline ends. The CDR3 runs to 13 residues. Per the germline V gene, CDR1 is MGHRA and CDR2 is YSYEKL. The CDR3 protein is CASSQDFGMSQYF. DNA of the CDR3: TGCGCCAGCAGCCAAGATTTTGGGATGTCGCAGTATTTT.

CDR3 nucleotides: TGCAGCGTAAGAAAGGACGTAGCCTACGAGCAGTACTTC. Translated: CSVRKDVAYEQYF. This chain joins TRBV29-1 and TRBJ2-7, with D unclear. Germline CDR1 reads SQVTM; CDR2 reads ANQGSEA. The CDR3 loop spans 13 amino acids. V gave up 6 bases and J gave up 2 bases, with 14 bases separating them.

Remarks on this clone: The junction differs from germline at one of its ends, possibly a read error. The chain combines TRBV27 with TRBJ2-5, with D possibly TRBD2 on 7 matching bases. CDR3 length: 13 amino acids. Germline CDR1 and CDR2: MNHEY and SMNVEV (reference sequence). The CDR3 nucleotides read TGTGCCGGCAGTTTGGGAGGGGGAGAGACCCAGTACTTC. Translated: CAGSLGGGETQYF.

This clone was detected a few times. Here the CDR3 DNA reads TGTGCCAGTAGTACGAGATCTACGCAGTATTTT. Translated, it gives CASSTRSTQYF. The rearrangement joins TRBV19 to TRBJ2-3; D remains ambiguous. CDR1 and CDR2 from the germline V gene are LNHDA and SQIVND (reference sequence). The CDR3 runs 11 residues. V lost 4 bases and J 8 bases, leaving 7 bases between the germline ends.

The V call is TRBV27, the J call TRBJ2-3; TRBD1 aligns across 9 bases. The V and J ends lost 7 bases and 4 bases, in that order; junction bases with no gene match: 12. The CDR3 runs 16 residues. CDR1 is MNHEY and CDR2 is SMNVEV in the germline V gene (reference sequence). CDR3 DNA: TGTGCCAGCAATAACCGGACAGGGGCGATCGCAGATACGCAGTATTTT. Protein: CASNNRTGAIADTQYF.

In this sample, this clone turned up a few times. V and J are TRBV29-1 and TRBJ2-1; TRBD2 might be the D (5 bases). This CDR3 has 14 residues. Deletions cut 4 bases from V and 8 bases from J, with 18 bases between. The germline CDR1 and CDR2 sequences are SQVTM and ANQGSEA. The DNA of the CDR3 is TGCAGCGTTGTACCTAGCCCCCCGAAAGATGAGCAGTTCTTC. Protein product: CSVVPSPPKDEQFF.

The rearrangement joins TRBV13 to TRBJ1-1; D is undetermined. The CDR3 contains 15 residues. V lost 5 bases, J lost 6 bases, and 19 bases lay in between. The V gene's germline CDR1 is PRHDT and CDR2 FYEKMQ (reference sequence). The CDR3 protein is CASSPPVGRLAEAFF. CDR3 sequence (DNA): TGTGCCAGCAGCCCACCTGTGGGGAGACTAGCTGAAGCTTTCTTT. Together with reference TRBV13 and TRBJ1-1, the CDR3 gives the full variable domain: AAGVIQSPRHLIKEKRETATLKCYPIPRHDTVYWYQQGPGQDPQFLISFYEKMQSDKGSIPDRFSAQQFSDYHSELNMSSLELGDSALYFCASSPPVGRLAEAFFGQGTRLTVV.

J is TRBJ1-3 and V is TRBV4-2; D not resolved. This CDR3 is built from 11 residues. From germline, CDR1 is LGHNA and CDR2 YNFKEQ. Trimming pared 4 bases from V and 9 bases from J, leaving 7 bases between. The CDR3 bases are TGTGCCAGCAGCCGGACTACCACCATATATTTT. This gives the protein CASSRTTTIYF.